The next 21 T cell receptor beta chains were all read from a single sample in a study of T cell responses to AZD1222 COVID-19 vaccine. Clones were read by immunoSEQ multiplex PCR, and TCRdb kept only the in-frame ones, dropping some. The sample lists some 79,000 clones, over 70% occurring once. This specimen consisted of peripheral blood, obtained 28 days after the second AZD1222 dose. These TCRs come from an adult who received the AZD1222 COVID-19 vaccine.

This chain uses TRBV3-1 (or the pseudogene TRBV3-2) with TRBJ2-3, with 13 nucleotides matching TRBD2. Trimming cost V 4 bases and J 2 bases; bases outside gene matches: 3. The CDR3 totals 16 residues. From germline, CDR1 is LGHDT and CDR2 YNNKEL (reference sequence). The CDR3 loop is CASSPGTSGNTDTQYF. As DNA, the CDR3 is TGTGCCAGCAGCCCCGGGACTAGCGGGAACACAGATACGCAGTATTTT.

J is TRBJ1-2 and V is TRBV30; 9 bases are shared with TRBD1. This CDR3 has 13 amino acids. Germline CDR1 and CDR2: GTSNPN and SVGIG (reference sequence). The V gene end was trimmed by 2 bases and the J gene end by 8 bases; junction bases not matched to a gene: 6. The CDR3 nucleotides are TGTGCCTGGAGTACGAGGACAGGGGTGGGCTACACCTTC. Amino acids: CAWSTRTGVGYTF.

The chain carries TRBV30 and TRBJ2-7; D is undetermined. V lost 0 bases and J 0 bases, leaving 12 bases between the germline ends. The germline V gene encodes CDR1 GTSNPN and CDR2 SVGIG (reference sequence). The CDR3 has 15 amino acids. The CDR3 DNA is TGTGCCTGGAGTGTATTAGGCCACAGCTCCTACGAGCAGTACTTC. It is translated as CAWSVLGHSSYEQYF.

The CDR3: CASSLADRGGANVLTF. As DNA, the CDR3 is TGTGCCAGCAGCTTAGCGGACAGGGGTGGGGCCAACGTCCTGACTTTC. The V and J genes are TRBV7-9 and TRBJ2-6; 9 nucleotides match TRBD1. This CDR3 region has 16 residues. J gave up 3 bases and V 0 bases, and 0 bases lay outside the gene matches. The germline V gene has CDR1 SEHNR and CDR2 FQNEAQ (reference sequence).

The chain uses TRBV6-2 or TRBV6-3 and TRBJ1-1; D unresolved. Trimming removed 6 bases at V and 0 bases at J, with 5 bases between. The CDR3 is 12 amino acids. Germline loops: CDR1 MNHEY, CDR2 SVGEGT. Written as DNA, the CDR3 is TGTGCCAGCAGCCACATGAACACTGAAGCTTTCTTT. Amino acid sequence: CASSHMNTEAFF.

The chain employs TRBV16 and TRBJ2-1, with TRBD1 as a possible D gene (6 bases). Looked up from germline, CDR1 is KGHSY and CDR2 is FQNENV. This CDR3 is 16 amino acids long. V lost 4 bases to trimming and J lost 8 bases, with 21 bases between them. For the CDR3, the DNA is TGTGCCAGCAGCCCCCTCGGCGCAGGGGCCGTAGATGAGCAGTTCTTC. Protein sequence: CASSPLGAGAVDEQFF.

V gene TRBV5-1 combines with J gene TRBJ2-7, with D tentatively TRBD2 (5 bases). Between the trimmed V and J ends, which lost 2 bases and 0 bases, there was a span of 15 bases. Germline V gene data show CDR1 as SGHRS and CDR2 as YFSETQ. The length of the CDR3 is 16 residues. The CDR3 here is CASSFLGDRSSYEQYF. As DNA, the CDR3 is TGCGCCAGCAGCTTTCTCGGGGATAGGAGCTCCTACGAGCAGTACTTC.

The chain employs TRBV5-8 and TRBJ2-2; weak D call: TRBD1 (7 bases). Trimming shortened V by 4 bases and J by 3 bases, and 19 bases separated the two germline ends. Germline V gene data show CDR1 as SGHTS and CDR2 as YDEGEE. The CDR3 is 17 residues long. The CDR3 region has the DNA TGTGCCAGCAGCGTACCGCAGGGGGGTGTTTACACCGGGGAGCTGTTTTTT. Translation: CASSVPQGGVYTGELFF.

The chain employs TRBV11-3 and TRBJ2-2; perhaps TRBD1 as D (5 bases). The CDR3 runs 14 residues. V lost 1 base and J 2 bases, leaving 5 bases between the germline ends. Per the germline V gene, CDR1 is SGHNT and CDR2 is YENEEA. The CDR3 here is CASSLGTNTGELFF. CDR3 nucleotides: TGTGCCAGCAGCTTAGGGACAAACACCGGGGAGCTGTTTTTT.

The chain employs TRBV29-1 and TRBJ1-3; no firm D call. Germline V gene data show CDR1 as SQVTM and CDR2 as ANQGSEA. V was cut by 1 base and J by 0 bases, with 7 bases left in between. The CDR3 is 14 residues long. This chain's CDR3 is CSVEGLNSGNTIYF. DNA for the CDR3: TGCAGCGTTGAAGGACTCAACTCTGGAAACACCATATATTTT.

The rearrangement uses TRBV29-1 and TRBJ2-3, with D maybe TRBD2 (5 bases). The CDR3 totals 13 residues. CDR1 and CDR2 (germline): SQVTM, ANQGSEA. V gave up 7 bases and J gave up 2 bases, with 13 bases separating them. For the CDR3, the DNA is TGCAGCGCGGACTTAGGCTACACAGATACGCAGTATTTT. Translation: CSADLGYTDTQYF.

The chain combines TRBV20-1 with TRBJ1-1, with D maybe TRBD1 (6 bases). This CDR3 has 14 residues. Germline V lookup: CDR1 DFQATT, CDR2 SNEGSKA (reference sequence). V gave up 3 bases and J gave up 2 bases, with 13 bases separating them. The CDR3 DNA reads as TGCAGTGCTAGTTTGAAGGGGGGTAACACTGAAGCTTTCTTT. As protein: CSASLKGGNTEAFF.

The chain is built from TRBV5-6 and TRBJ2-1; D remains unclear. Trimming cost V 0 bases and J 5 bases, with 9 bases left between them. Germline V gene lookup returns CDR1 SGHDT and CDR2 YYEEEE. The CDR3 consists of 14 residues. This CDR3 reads CASSLEGLDNEQFF. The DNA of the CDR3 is TGTGCCAGCAGCTTGGAGGGCCTAGACAATGAGCAGTTCTTC.

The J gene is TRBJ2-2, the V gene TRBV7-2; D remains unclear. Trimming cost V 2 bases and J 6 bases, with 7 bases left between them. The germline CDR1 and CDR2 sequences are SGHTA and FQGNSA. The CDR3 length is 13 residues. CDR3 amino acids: CASSLNRPGELFF. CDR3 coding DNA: TGTGCCAGCAGCTTAAATAGGCCCGGGGAGCTGTTTTTT.

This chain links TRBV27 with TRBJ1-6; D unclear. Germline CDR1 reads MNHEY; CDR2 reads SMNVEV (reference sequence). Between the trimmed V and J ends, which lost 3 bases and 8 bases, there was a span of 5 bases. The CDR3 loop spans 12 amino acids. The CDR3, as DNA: TGTGCCAGCAGTTTTAGGGATTCACCCCTCCACTTT. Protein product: CASSFRDSPLHF.

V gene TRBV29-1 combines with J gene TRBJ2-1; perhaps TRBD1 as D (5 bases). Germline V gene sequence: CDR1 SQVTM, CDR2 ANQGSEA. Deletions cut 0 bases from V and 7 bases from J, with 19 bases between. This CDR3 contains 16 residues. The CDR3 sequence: CSVEDGAGIFGNEQFF. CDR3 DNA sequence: TGCAGCGTTGAAGACGGCGCAGGGATATTTGGGAATGAGCAGTTCTTC.

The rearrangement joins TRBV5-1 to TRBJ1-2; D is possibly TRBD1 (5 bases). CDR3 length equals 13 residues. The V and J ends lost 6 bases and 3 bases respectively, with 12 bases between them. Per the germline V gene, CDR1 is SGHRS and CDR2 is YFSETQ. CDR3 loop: CASTPQGDYGYTF. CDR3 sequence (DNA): TGCGCCAGCACTCCCCAAGGGGACTATGGCTACACCTTC.

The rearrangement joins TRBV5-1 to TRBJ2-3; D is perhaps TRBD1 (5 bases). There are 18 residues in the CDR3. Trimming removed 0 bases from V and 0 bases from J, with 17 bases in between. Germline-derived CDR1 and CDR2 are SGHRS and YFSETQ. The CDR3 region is CASSLAGVRRASTDTQYF. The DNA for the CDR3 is TGCGCCAGCAGCTTGGCCGGAGTACGCAGGGCTAGCACAGATACGCAGTATTTT.

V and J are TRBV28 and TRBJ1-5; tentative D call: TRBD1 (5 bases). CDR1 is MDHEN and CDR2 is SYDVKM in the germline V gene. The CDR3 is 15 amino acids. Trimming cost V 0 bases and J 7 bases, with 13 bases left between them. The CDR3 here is CASSLWSVGDQPQHF. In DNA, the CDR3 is TGTGCCAGCAGTTTATGGAGTGTCGGGGACCAGCCCCAGCATTTT.

Written as DNA, the CDR3 is TGTGCCAGCTTACCGGAGGGGGAAGAGACCCAGTACTTC. As protein: CASLPEGEETQYF. The V and J genes are TRBV18 and TRBJ2-5; possibly TRBD1 or TRBD2 for D (6 bases each). The ends were cut back, 7 bases at V and 3 bases at J, with 12 bases in the middle. The CDR3 is 13 residues long. Germline V lookup: CDR1 KGHSH, CDR2 LQKENI.

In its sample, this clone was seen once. CDR3 in DNA: TGCGCCAGCAGCCAAGGGGACCGAGGTAATCAGCCCCAGCATTTT. This codes for CASSQGDRGNQPQHF. This rearrangement joins TRBV4-1 to TRBJ1-5, with a possible D match to TRBD1 (5 bases). The ends were cut back, 1 base at V and 4 bases at J, with 11 bases in the middle. Germline CDR1 is MGHRA and CDR2 is YSYEKL. This CDR3 spans 15 amino acids.